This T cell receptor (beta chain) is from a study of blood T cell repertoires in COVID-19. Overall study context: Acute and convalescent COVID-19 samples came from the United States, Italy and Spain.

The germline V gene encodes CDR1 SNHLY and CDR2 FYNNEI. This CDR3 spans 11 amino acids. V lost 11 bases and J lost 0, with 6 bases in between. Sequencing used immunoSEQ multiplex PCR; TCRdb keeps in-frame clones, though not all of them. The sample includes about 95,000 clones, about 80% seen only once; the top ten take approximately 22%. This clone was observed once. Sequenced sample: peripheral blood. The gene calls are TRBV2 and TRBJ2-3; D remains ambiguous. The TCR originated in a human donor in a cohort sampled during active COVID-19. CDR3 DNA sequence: TGTGCCGGCGGAAGCACAGATACGCAGTATTTT. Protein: CAGGSTDTQYF.